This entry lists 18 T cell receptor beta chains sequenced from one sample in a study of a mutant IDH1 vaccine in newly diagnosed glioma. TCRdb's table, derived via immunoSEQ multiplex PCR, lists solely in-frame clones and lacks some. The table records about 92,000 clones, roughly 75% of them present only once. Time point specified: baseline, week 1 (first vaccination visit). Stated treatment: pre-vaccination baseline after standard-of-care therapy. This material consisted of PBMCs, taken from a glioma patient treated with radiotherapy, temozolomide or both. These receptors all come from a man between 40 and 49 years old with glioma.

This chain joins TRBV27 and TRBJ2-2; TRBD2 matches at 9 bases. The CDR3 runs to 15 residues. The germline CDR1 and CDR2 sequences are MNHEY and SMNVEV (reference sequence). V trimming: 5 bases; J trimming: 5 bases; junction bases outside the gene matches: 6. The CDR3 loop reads CASSISGRRTGELFF. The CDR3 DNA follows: TGTGCCAGCAGTATTAGCGGGAGACGTACCGGGGAGCTGTTTTTT.

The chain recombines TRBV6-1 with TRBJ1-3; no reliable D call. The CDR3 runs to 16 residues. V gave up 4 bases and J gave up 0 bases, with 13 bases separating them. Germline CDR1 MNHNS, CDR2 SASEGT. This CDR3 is CASSAGPTASGNTIYF. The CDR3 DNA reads TGTGCCAGCAGTGCAGGTCCCACGGCCTCTGGAAACACCATATATTTT.

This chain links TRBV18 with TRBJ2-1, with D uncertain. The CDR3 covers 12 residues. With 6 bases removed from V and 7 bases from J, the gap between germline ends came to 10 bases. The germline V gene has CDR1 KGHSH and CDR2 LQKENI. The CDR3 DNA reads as TGTGCCAGCTCGAGTTTGGGGAATGAGCAGTTCTTC. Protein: CASSSLGNEQFF.

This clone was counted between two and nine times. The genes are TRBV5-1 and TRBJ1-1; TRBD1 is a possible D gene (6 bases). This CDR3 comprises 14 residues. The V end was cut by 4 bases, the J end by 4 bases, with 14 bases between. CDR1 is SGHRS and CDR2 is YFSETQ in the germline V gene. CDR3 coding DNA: TGCGCCAGCAGCACCGGGACAACGGGCACTGAAGCTTTCTTT. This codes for CASSTGTTGTEAFF.

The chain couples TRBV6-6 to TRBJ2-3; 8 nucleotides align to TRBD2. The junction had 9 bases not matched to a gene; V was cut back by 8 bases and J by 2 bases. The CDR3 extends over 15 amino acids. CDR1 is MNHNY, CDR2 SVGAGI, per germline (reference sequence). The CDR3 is CASFSSGGVTDTQYF. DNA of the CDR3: TGTGCCAGCTTTTCCTCGGGGGGGGTCACAGATACGCAGTATTTT.

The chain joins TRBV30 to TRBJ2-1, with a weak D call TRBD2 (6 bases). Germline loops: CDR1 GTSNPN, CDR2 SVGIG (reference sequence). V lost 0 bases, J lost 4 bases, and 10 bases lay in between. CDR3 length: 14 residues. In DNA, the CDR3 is TGTGCCTGGAGTGTAGGAGGGTTGTACAATGAGCAGTTCTTC. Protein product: CAWSVGGLYNEQFF.

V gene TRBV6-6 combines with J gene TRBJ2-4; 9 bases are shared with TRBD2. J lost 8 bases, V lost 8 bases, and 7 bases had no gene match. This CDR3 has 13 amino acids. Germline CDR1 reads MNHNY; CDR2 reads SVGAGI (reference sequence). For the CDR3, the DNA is TGTGCCAGCGGATTAGCGGGAGTGGACATTCAGTACTTC. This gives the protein CASGLAGVDIQYF.

CDR3 amino acids: CASSEARQENTGELFF. The CDR3 region has the DNA TGTGCCAGCAGTGAAGCGAGGCAGGAGAACACCGGGGAGCTGTTTTTT. The chain joins TRBV6-1 to TRBJ2-2; D not resolved. Trimming pared 0 bases from V and 1 base from J, leaving 9 bases between. Per the germline V gene, CDR1 is MNHNS and CDR2 is SASEGT. This CDR3 comprises 16 residues.

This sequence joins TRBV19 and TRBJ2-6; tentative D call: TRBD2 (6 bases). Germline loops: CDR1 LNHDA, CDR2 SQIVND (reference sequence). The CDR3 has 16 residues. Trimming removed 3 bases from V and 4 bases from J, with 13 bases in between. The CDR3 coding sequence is TGTGCCAGTAGTATTGAGGAGGGGTCCGGGGCCAACGTCCTGACTTTC. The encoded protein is CASSIEEGSGANVLTF. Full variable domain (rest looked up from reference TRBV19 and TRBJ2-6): DGGITQSPKYLFRKEGQNVTLSCEQNLNHDAMYWYRQDPGQGLRLIYYSQIVNDFQKGDIAEGYSVSREKKESFPLTVTSAQKNPTAFYLCASSIEEGSGANVLTFGAGSRLTVL.

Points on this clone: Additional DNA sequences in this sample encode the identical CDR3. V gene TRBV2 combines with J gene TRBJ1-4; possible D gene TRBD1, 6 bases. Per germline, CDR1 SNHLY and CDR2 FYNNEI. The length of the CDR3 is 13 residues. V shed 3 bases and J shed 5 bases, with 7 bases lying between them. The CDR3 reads CASSDRGNEKLFF. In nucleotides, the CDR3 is TGTGCCAGCAGTGACAGGGGCAATGAAAAACTGTTTTTT.

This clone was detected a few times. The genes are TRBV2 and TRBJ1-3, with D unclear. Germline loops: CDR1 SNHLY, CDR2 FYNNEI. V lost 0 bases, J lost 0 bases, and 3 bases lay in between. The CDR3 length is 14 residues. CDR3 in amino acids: CASSEAASGNTIYF. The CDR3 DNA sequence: TGTGCCAGCAGTGAAGCCGCCTCTGGAAACACCATATATTTT.

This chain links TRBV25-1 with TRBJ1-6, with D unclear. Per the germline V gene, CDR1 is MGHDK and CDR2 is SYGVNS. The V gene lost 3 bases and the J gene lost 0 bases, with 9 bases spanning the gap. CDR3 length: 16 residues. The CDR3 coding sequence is TGTGCCAGCAGTGAGAGCCGAAGCTCCTATAATTCACCCCTCCACTTT. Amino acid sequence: CASSESRSSYNSPLHF.

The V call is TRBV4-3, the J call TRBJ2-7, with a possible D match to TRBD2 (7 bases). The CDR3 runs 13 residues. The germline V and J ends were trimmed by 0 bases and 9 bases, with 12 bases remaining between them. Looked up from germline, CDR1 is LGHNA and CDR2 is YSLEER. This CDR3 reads CASSQDRGGGQYF. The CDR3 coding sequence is TGCGCCAGCAGCCAAGATCGCGGGGGCGGGCAGTACTTC.

The CDR3 protein is CAWSPRAGHSYNEQFF. DNA for the CDR3: TGTGCCTGGAGTCCCCGGGCGGGCCACTCCTACAATGAGCAGTTCTTC. The V gene is TRBV30, the J gene TRBJ2-1; maybe TRBD2 (5 bases). Germline loops: CDR1 GTSNPN, CDR2 SVGIG (reference sequence). The ends were cut back, 2 bases at V and 0 bases at J, with 14 bases in the middle. The CDR3 has 16 residues.

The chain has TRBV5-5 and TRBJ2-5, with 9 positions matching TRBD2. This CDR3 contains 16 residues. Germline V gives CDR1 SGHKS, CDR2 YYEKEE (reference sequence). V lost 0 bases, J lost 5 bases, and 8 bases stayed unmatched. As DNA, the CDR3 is TGTGCCAGCAGCTTGGAAGGTAGCGGGAGATGGGAGACCCAGTACTTC. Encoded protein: CASSLEGSGRWETQYF.

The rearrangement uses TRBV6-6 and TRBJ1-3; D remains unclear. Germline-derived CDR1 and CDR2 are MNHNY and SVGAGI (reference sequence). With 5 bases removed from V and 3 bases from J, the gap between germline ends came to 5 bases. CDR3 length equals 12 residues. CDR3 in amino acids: CASSGSGNTIYF. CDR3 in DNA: TGTGCCAGCAGTGGGAGTGGAAACACCATATATTTT.

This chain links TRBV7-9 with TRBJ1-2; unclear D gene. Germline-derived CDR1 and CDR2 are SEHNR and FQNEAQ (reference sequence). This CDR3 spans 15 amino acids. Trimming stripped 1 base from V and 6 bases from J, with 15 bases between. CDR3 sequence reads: CASSLDTDTPHGYTF. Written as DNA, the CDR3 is TGTGCCAGCAGCTTAGATACAGACACCCCCCATGGCTACACCTTC. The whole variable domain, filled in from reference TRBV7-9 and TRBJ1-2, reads DTGVSQNPRHKITKRGQNVTFRCDPISEHNRLYWYRQTLGQGPEFLTYFQNEAQLEKSRLLSDRFSAERPKGSFSTLEIQRTEQGDSAMYLCASSLDTDTPHGYTFGSGTRLTVV.

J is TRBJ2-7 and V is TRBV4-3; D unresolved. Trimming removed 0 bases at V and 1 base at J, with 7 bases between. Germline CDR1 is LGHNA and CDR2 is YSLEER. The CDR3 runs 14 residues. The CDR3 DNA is TGCGCCAGCAGCCAAGATGTCAGGTCCTACGAGCAGTACTTC. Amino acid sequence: CASSQDVRSYEQYF.